This T cell receptor beta chain was profiled in a study of blood T cell repertoires in COVID-19. Study summary: Samples of COVID-19 (acute and convalescent) were obtained from the United States, Italy and Spain. T cells, B-cell-depleted T cells, or PBMCs provided the cDNA or gDNA that served as material.

As handled by the study authors: Counts of nucleated cells, estimated from reference gene primer amplification, were obtained. Only in-frame clones appear in the TCRdb table, and some are missing; sequencing was by immunoSEQ multiplex PCR. From that table come the V and J calls and clone size; the DNA was used to work out D and trimming. The table includes roughly 190,000 clones, 84% detected once. This CDR3 has 17 residues. V gave up 4 bases and J gave up 2 bases, with 18 bases separating them. Germline V gene sequence: CDR1 SGHTS, CDR2 YDEGEE. Sample: peripheral blood. The chain combines TRBV5-8 with TRBJ2-2; a weak D match, TRBD1 (6 bases). The TCR comes from a human donor with acute or convalescent COVID-19. The donor label of this sample is uncertain. CDR3 sequence reads: CASSRTHREPNTGELFF. The CDR3 coding sequence is TGTGCCAGCAGCCGAACCCACAGGGAACCAAACACCGGGGAGCTGTTTTTT.